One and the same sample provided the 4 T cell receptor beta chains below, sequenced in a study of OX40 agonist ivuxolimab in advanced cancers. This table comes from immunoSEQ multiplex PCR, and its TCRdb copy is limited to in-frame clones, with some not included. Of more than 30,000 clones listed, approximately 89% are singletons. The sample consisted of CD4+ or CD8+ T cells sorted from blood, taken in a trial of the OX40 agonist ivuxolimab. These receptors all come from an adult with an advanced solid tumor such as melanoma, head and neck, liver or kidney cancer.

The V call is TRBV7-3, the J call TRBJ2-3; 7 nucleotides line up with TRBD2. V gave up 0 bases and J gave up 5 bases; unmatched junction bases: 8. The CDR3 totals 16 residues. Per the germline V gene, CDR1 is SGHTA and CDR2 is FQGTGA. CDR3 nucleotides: TGTGCCAGCAGCTTAACGGGCGGGAGTAGTGGAGATACGCAGTATTTT. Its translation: CASSLTGGSSGDTQYF. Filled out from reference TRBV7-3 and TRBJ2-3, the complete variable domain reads GAGVSQTPSNKVTEKGKYVELRCDPISGHTALYWYRQSLGQGPEFLIYFQGTGAADDSGLPNDRFFAVRPEGSVSTLKIQRTERGDSAVYLCASSLTGGSSGDTQYFGPGTRLTVL.

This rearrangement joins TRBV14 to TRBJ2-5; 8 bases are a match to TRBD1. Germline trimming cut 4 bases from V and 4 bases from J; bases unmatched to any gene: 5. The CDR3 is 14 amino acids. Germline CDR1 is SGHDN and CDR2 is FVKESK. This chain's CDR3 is CASSRPQGGETQYF. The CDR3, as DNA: TGTGCCAGCAGCCGTCCACAGGGGGGAGAGACCCAGTACTTC.

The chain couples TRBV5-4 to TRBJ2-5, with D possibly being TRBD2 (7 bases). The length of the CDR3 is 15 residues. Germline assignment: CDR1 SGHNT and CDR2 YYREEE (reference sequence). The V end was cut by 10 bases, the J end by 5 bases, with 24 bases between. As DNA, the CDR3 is TGTGCCTTACAGCCCCAAGCGGGACAATCTGAGACCCAGTACTTC. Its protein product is CALQPQAGQSETQYF.

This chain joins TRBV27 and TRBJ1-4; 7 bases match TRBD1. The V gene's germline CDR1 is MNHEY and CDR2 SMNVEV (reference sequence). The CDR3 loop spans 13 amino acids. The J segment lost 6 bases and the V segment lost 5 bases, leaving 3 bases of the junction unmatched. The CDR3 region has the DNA TGTGCCAGCAGTGTTGACAGGGATGAAAAACTGTTTTTT. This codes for CASSVDRDEKLFF. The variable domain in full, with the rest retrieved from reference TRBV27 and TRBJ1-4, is EAQVTQNPRYLITVTGKKLTVTCSQNMNHEYMSWYRQDPGLGLRQIYYSMNVEVTDKGDVPEGYKVSRKEKRNFPLILESPSPNQTSLYFCASSVDRDEKLFFGSGTQLSVL.